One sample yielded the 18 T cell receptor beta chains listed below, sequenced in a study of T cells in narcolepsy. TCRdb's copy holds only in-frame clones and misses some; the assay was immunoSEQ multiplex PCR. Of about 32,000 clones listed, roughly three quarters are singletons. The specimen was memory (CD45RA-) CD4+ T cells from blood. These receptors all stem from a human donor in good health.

The CDR3 DNA follows: TGCGCCAGCAGTGACGGATCCTATGGCTACACCTTC. Encoded protein: CASSDGSYGYTF. V gene TRBV10-1 combines with J gene TRBJ1-2; no reliable D call. The CDR3 is made up of 12 amino acids. Germline assignment: CDR1 WNHNN and CDR2 SYGVQD (reference sequence). Trimming removed 3 bases from V and 4 bases from J, with 6 bases in between.

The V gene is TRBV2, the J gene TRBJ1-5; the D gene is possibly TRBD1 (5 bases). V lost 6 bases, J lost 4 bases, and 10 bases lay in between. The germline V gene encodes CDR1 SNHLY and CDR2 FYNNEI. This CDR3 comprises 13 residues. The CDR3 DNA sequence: TGTGCCAGCAGCGGGGGGGGGAATCAGCCCCAGCATTTT. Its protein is CASSGGGNQPQHF.

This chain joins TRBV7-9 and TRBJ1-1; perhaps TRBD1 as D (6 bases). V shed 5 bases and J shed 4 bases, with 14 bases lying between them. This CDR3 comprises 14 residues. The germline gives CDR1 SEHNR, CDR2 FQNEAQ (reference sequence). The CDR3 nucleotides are TGTGCCAGCAGCCTTGAAGGGGGTAGCACTGAAGCTTTCTTT. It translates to CASSLEGGSTEAFF. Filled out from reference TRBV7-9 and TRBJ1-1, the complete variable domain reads DTGVSQNPRHKITKRGQNVTFRCDPISEHNRLYWYRQTLGQGPEFLTYFQNEAQLEKSRLLSDRFSAERPKGSFSTLEIQRTEQGDSAMYLCASSLEGGSTEAFFGQGTRLTVV.

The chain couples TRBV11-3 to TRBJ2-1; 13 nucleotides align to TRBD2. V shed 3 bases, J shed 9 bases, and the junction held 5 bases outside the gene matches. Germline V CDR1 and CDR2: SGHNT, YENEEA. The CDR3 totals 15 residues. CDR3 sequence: CASSFGLAGVGEQFF. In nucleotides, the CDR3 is TGTGCCAGCAGCTTTGGACTAGCGGGAGTTGGTGAGCAGTTCTTC.

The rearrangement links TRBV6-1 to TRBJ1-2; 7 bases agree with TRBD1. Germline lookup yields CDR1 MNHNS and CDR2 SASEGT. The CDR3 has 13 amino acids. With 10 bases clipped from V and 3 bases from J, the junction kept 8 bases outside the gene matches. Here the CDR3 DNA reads TGTGCCACCAAAATGACAGGGTACTATGGCTACACCTTC. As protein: CATKMTGYYGYTF.

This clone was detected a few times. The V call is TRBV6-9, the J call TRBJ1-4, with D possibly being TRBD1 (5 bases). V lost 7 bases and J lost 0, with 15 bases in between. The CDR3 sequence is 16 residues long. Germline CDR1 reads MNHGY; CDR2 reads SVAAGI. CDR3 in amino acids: CASILRDTATNEKLFF. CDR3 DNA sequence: TGTGCCAGCATTCTCAGGGATACCGCAACTAATGAAAAACTGTTTTTT.

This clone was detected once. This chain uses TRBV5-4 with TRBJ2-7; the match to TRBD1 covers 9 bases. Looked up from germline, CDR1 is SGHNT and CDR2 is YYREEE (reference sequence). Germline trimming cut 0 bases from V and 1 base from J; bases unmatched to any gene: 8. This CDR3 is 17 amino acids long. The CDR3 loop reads CASSLGSGTGRSYEQYF. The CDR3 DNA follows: TGTGCCAGCAGCTTGGGCTCCGGGACAGGGAGATCCTACGAGCAGTACTTC.

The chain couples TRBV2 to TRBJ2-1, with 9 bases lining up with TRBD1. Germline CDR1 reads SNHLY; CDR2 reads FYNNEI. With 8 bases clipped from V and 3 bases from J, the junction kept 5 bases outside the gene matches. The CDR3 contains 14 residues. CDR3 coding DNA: TGTGCCAGCGGCCGGGACAGGGTCTACAATGAGCAGTTCTTC. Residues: CASGRDRVYNEQFF.

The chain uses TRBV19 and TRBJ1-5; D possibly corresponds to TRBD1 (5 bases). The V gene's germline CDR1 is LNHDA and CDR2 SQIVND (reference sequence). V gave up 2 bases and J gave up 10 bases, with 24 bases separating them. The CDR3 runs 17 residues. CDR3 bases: TGTGCCAGTAGTATATATTTAGGCGGGCAGGGTGTAAGTCCCCAGCATTTT. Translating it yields CASSIYLGGQGVSPQHF.

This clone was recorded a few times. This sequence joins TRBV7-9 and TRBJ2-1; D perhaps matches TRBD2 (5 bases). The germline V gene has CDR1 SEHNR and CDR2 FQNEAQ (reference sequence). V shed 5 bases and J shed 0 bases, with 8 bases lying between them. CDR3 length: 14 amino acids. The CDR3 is CASSPGSSYNEQFF. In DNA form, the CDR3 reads TGTGCCAGCAGCCCGGGGAGCTCCTACAATGAGCAGTTCTTC.

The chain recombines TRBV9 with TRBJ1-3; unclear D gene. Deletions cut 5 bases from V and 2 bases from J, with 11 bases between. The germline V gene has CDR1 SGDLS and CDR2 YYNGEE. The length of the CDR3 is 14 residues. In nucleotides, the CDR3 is TGTGCCAGCAGTCCAGGTAATACTGGAAACACCATATATTTT. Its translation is CASSPGNTGNTIYF.

The CDR3 DNA reads TGTGCCAGCACCATAGGTTCTAGGGAGCAGTTCTTC. Its protein is CASTIGSREQFF. The V call is TRBV11-3, the J call TRBJ2-1; D is unclear. This CDR3 is built from 12 residues. V was cut by 7 bases and J by 10 bases, with 14 bases left in between. Per the germline V gene, CDR1 is SGHNT and CDR2 is YENEEA.

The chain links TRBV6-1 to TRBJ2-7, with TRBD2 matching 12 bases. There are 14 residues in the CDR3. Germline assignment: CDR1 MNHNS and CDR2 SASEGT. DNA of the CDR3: TGTGCATTATTTCATGAGACTAGCGGGGGCGAGCAGTACTTC. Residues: CALFHETSGGEQYF.

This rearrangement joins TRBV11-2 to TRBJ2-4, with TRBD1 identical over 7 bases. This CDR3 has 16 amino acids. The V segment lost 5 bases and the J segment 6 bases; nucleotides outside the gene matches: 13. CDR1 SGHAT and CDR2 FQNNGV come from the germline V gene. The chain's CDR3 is CASSRDVGQLVNIQYF. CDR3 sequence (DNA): TGTGCCAGCAGCCGCGATGTGGGACAGTTAGTAAACATTCAGTACTTC.

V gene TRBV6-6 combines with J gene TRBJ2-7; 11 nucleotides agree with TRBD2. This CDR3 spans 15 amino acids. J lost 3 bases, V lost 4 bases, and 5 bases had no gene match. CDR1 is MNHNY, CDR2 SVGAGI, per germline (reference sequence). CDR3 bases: TGTGCCAGCAGTTTTCTAGCGGGAGGTGACTACGAGCAGTACTTC. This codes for CASSFLAGGDYEQYF.

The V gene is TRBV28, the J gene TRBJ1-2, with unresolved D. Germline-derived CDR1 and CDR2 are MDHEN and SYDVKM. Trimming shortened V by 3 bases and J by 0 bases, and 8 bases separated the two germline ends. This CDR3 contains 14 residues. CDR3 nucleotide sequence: TGTGCCAGCAGTTTGCCCCCCGCTAACTATGGCTACACCTTC. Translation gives CASSLPPANYGYTF.

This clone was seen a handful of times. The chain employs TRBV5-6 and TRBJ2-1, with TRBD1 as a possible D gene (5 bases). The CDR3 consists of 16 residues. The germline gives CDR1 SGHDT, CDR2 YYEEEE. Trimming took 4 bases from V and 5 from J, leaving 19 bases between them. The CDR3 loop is CASSLLWQGRDNEQFF. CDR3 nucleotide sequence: TGTGCCAGCAGCCTACTCTGGCAGGGCCGCGACAATGAGCAGTTCTTC.

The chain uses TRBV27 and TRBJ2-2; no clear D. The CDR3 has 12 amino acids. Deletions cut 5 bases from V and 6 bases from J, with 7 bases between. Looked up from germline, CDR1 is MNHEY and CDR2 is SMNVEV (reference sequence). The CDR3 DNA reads TGTGCCAGCAGTGTTCGGGCCGGGGAGCTGTTTTTT. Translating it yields CASSVRAGELFF.